The 4 T cell receptor beta chains below were found in one sample sequenced in a study of T cells in Graves' hyperthyroidism and ophthalmopathy. What was amplified from RNA transcripts were TCR beta CDR3 regions. An initial round of RT-PCR targeting the TCR CDR3 relied on the HTBI primer set. TCRdb processed the multiplex PCR reads anew with MiXCR; each CDR3 protein has one entry. This sample has 250,000 to 300,000 distinct CDR3 sequences, with roughly 13% found just once. The sequencing input was blood. The receptors were sampled from a middle-aged woman with Graves' hyperthyroidism.

As concerns this clonotype: The junction and the germline gene differ at one end; a read error may be behind it. This chain connects TRBV30 to TRBJ1-1; unclear D gene. The germline V gene encodes CDR1 GTSNPN and CDR2 SVGIG (reference sequence). The CDR3 runs 14 residues. The CDR3 spells CACSAGSRDTEAFF. In DNA form, the CDR3 reads TGTGCCTGTAGTGCCGGGTCAAGGGACACTGAAGCTTTCTTT.

This clonotype was recorded many times. This chain links TRBV11-2 with TRBJ2-7, with D possibly matching TRBD2 (6 bases). V lost 5 bases, J lost 4 bases, and 6 bases lay in between. Germline CDR1 and CDR2: SGHAT and FQNNGV. This CDR3 has 11 residues. The CDR3 DNA reads TGTGCCAGCAGCCGGGGGTACGAGCAGTACTTC. It specifies CASSRGYEQYF. The entire variable domain, with the rest obtained from reference TRBV11-2 and TRBJ2-7, is as follows: EAGVAQSPRYKIIEKRQSVAFWCNPISGHATLYWYQQILGQGPKLLIQFQNNGVVDDSQLPKDRFSAERLKGVDSTLKIQPAKLEDSAVYLCASSRGYEQYFGPGTRLTVT.

The chain is built from TRBV29-1 and TRBJ1-1, with D unresolved. V was pared by 6 bases and J by 3 bases, with 8 bases between. There are 11 residues in the CDR3. The germline V gene has CDR1 SQVTM and CDR2 ANQGSEA. CDR3 nucleotides: TGCAGCGTGGGGAGGGACACTGAAGCTTTCTTT. Translating it yields CSVGRDTEAFF.

This clonotype was picked up many times. This rearrangement joins TRBV3-1 to TRBJ2-2; no reliable D call. The V gene lost 1 base and the J gene lost 7 bases, with 7 bases spanning the gap. The germline V gene has CDR1 LGHDT and CDR2 YNNKEL (reference sequence). The CDR3 extends over 13 amino acids. The CDR3 coding sequence is TGTGCCAGCAGCCAAGCCTTCGACGGGGAGCTGTTTTTT. Translating it yields CASSQAFDGELFF.